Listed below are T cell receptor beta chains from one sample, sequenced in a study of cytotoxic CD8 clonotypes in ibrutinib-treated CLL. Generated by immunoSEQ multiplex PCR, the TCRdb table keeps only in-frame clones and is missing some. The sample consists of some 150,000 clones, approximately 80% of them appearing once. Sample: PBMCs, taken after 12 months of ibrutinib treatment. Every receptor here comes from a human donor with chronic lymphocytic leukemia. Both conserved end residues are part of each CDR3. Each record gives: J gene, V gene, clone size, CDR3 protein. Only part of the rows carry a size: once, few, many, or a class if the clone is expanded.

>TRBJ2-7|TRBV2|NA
CATRGHEQYF
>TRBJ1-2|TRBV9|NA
CASSNGPYGYTF
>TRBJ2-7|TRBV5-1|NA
CASSWAPVYQGAAYEQYF
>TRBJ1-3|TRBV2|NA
CASKKGSGNTIYF
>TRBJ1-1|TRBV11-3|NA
CASSLASMSTEAFF
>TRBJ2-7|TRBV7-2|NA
CASRFTGGDEQYF
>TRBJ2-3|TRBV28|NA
CASTSGTASTDTQYF
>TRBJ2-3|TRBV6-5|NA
CASSRDVSTDTQYF
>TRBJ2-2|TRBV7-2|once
CASSSRTTPANTGELFF
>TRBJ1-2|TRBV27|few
CASRLSGNYGYTF
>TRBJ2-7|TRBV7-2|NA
CASSPDIAYEQYF
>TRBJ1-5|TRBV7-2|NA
CASSLAQVGPNQPQHF
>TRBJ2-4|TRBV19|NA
CASSGGPKNIQYF
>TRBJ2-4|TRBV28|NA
CASHDRYIQYF
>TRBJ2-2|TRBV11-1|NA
CASSLGRKVVTGELFF
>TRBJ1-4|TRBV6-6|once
CASSTGGDEKLFF
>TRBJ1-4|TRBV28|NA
CASRKGLNNEKLFF
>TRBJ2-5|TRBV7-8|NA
CASSFRARVETQYF
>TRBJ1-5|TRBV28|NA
CASSLPPRPQHF
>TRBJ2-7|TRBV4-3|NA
CASSQGGPGQGDEQYF
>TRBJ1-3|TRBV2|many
CASSERRGGNTIYF
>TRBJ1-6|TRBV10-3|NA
CAIAPEGSNSPLHF
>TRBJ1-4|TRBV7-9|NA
CASSFGWGLNEKLFF
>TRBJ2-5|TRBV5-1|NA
CASKLPYDMPFETQYF
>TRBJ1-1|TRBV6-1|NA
CASRPGPSTEAFF
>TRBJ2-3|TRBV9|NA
CASRGTGKDTQYF
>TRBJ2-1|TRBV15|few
CADCKPGLTSSYNEQFF
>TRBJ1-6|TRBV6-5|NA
CASRTGDSYNSPLHF
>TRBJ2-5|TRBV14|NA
CASSQVLGQSETQYF
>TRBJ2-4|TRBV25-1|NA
CASSEYGTVLAKNIQYF
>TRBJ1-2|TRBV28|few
CASRNPPRTDGYTF
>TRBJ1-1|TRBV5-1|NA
CASSFLGPNTEAFF
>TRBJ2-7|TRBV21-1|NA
CANSLQPGTSGSRSYEQYF
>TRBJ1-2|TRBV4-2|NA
CASSQDSFNYGYTF
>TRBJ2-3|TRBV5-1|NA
CASSLGDGRRDTQYF
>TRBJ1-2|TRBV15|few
CATSSYGQGQNYGYTF
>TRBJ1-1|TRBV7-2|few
CASSYIRQHGTAAEAFF
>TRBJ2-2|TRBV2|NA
CASSVLAGVEWVGELFF
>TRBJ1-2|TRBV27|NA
CASSVTGNYGYTF
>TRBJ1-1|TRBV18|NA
CASSPPSITENTEAFF
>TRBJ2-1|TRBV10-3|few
CAITSGIAYNEQFF
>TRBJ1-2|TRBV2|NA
CATPVGREGGYTF
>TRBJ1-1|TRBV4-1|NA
CASSLQTGGITEAFF
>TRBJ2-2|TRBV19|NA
CASSLAGGLSTGELFF
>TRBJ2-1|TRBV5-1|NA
CASAGTGGHNEQFF
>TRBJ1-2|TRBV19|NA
CASKGSPGQVSGGYTF
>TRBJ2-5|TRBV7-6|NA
CASSPDRGRRETQYF
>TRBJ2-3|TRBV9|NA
CASSGGTSGRGGTDTQYF
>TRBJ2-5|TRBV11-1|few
CASSSGVPSVTQYF
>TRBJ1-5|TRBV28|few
CASHAGYSYSNQPQHF
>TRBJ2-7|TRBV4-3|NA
CASSPQHGDAPYEQYF
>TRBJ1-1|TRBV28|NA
CASIFRGGNTEAFF
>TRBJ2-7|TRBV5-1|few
CASSLATSEGSEQYF
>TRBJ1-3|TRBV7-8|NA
CASSPRERAGNTIYF
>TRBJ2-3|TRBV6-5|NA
CASSWQPTDTQYF
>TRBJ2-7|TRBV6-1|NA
CASRGTVSYEQYF
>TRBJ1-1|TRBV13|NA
CASSLAGGNTEAFF